The TCR beta chain described here comes from a study of T cells in Graves' hyperthyroidism and ophthalmopathy. Losses at the gene ends were 11 bases for V and 3 bases for J; bases not matched to a gene: 3. This CDR3 has 13 amino acids. Germline assignment: CDR1 SGHTA and CDR2 FQGTGA. The CDR3 regions of TCR beta were amplified from RNA transcripts. HTBI primers were employed in a first-round RT-PCR of the TCR CDR3. A single record per CDR3 protein comes from TCRdb applying MiXCR to the multiplex PCR reads. The repertoire holds 350,000 to 400,000 distinct CDR3 sequences, with about 15% as singletons. The table lists this clonotype with a few counts.

This clonotype was obtained from a woman between 25 and 40 years old with Graves' hyperthyroidism. The specimen was blood. The chain recombines TRBV7-3 with TRBJ2-1, with TRBD2 matching over 11 bases. In DNA, the CDR3 is TGTGCCCTCGGGACTAGCGGCTACAATGAGCAGTTCTTC. Its protein product is CALGTSGYNEQFF.